These T cell receptor beta chains were read from a single sample in a study of Graves' ophthalmopathy and Graves' hyperthyroidism. TCRdb itself ran the multiplex PCR reads through MiXCR, one entry per CDR3 protein. This table has about 660,000 distinct CDR3 sequences, over 40% appearing once. Sequenced: peripheral blood. All receptors derive from an adult man with Graves' ophthalmopathy. CDR3s include the opening cysteine and the closing phenylalanine or tryptophan. Each record gives: CDR3 length, V gene, J gene, D gene, clone size, CDR3 DNA, CDR3 protein. D genes are given only for firm matches. Expanded clones are given a class, and other clones once, few, many or no size at all.

len: 12
v_gene: TRBV29-1
j_gene: TRBJ1-2
d_gene: TRBD1
abundance: once
CDR3nt: TGCAGCCAAGAAACAGGGGTCTATGGCTACACCTTC
CDR3aa: CSQETGVYGYTF

len: 15
v_gene: TRBV5-1
j_gene: TRBJ2-7
d_gene: .
abundance: .
CDR3nt: TGCGCCAGCAGCTCCGACGGGGCAACCTTCTACGAGCAGTACTTC
CDR3aa: CASSSDGATFYEQYF

len: 11
v_gene: TRBV24-1
j_gene: TRBJ2-7
d_gene: .
abundance: many
CDR3nt: TGTGCCACCAGTGAAGGCGACGAGCAGTACTTC
CDR3aa: CATSEGDEQYF

len: 16
v_gene: TRBV6-4
j_gene: TRBJ2-2
d_gene: TRBD1
abundance: few
CDR3nt: TGTGCCAGCATACTGGGACAGGGGGTGAACACCGGGGAGCTGTTTTTT
CDR3aa: CASILGQGVNTGELFF

len: 13
v_gene: TRBV10-3
j_gene: TRBJ2-2
d_gene: TRBD2
abundance: many
CDR3nt: TGTGCCGTAGCGGGAGAGGAGACCGGGGAGCTGTTTTTT
CDR3aa: CAVAGEETGELFF

len: 17
v_gene: TRBV10-3
j_gene: TRBJ1-6
d_gene: .
abundance: many
CDR3nt: TGTGCCAGCAGTTACTCGAGCCGCCCGCCTGGAGTTTCACCCCTCCACTTT
CDR3aa: CASSYSSRPPGVSPLHF

len: 14
v_gene: TRBV29-1
j_gene: TRBJ1-1
d_gene: TRBD1
abundance: many
CDR3nt: TGCAGCGTTGAAGTGGCAGGGGGAAAGACTGAAGCTTTCTTT
CDR3aa: CSVEVAGGKTEAFF

len: 15
v_gene: TRBV6-5
j_gene: TRBJ2-7
d_gene: TRBD1
abundance: .
CDR3nt: TGTGCCAGCAGTTACGGACAGGGAAGGGGGTTCGAGCAGTACTTC
CDR3aa: CASSYGQGRGFEQYF

len: 14
v_gene: TRBV2
j_gene: TRBJ1-1
d_gene: .
abundance: many
CDR3nt: TGTGCCAGCGGGGGGTTTCCTATCCGGACTGAAGCTTTCTTT
CDR3aa: CASGGFPIRTEAFF

len: 15
v_gene: TRBV7-2
j_gene: TRBJ1-4
d_gene: .
abundance: many
CDR3nt: TGTGCCAGCAGCTTAGCGGCGGCCTATAATGAAAAACTGTTTTTT
CDR3aa: CASSLAAAYNEKLFF

len: 19
v_gene: TRBV25-1
j_gene: TRBJ1-4
d_gene: TRBD1
abundance: .
CDR3nt: TGTGCCAGCAGTGAACGGGGGACAGGGACGGTAATAGGAGATGAAAAACTGTTTTTT
CDR3aa: CASSERGTGTVIGDEKLFF

len: 14
v_gene: TRBV10-3
j_gene: TRBJ2-5
d_gene: TRBD1
abundance: .
CDR3nt: TGTGCCATCAGTGGACAGGGGCAGCAAGAGACCCAGTACTTC
CDR3aa: CAISGQGQQETQYF

len: 15
v_gene: TRBV2
j_gene: TRBJ1-2
d_gene: .
abundance: once
CDR3nt: TGTGCCTGCAGCGCCGAAACAGGGTTGAACTATGGCTACACCTTC
CDR3aa: CACSAETGLNYGYTF

len: 13
v_gene: TRBV2
j_gene: TRBJ1-5
d_gene: .
abundance: many
CDR3nt: TGTGCCAGCTCTCGGAATAGCAATCAGCCCCAGCATTTT
CDR3aa: CASSRNSNQPQHF

len: 18
v_gene: TRBV9
j_gene: TRBJ1-2
d_gene: TRBD1
abundance: many
CDR3nt: TGTGCCAGCAGCGTAGACAGGGGACGGAACGTCTATAACTATGGCTACACCTTC
CDR3aa: CASSVDRGRNVYNYGYTF

len: 18
v_gene: TRBV12-3/TRBV12-4
j_gene: TRBJ2-2
d_gene: TRBD2
abundance: .
CDR3nt: TGTGCCAGCAGTTTTTACCCTAGCGGGGCCTCGAACACCGGGGAGCTGTTTTTT
CDR3aa: CASSFYPSGASNTGELFF

len: 17
v_gene: TRBV10-2
j_gene: TRBJ1-1
d_gene: TRBD1
abundance: many
CDR3nt: TGCGCCAGCAGTGAGGCGGACAGGGAAATCGAAATTACTGAAGCTTTCTTT
CDR3aa: CASSEADREIEITEAFF

len: 13
v_gene: TRBV7-9
j_gene: TRBJ2-5
d_gene: TRBD2
abundance: many
CDR3nt: TGTGCCAGCAGGCCCGGGACTAGTGAGACCCAGTACTTC
CDR3aa: CASRPGTSETQYF

len: 14
v_gene: TRBV29-1
j_gene: TRBJ1-2
d_gene: .
abundance: .
CDR3nt: TGCAGCGCGGCCCGGCAGGGGTACCGCTATGGCTACACCTTC
CDR3aa: CSAARQGYRYGYTF

len: 13
v_gene: TRBV19
j_gene: TRBJ2-7
d_gene: TRBD2
abundance: few
CDR3nt: TGTGCCAGTAACCCTAGCGGGGGCTTGGAGCAGTACTTC
CDR3aa: CASNPSGGLEQYF

len: 14
v_gene: TRBV25-1
j_gene: TRBJ1-6
d_gene: .
abundance: .
CDR3nt: TGTGCCAGCAGTGATCAGGGGTCGGGTTCACCCCTCCACTTT
CDR3aa: CASSDQGSGSPLHF

len: 11
v_gene: TRBV20-1
j_gene: TRBJ1-2
d_gene: .
abundance: many
CDR3nt: TGCAGTGCTAGTTGGGGCTATGGCTACACCTTC
CDR3aa: CSASWGYGYTF

len: 16
v_gene: TRBV4-1
j_gene: TRBJ2-7
d_gene: TRBD2
abundance: .
CDR3nt: TGCGCCAGCAGCCAAGAGCCTAGCGGGATTTTCTACGAGCAGTACTTC
CDR3aa: CASSQEPSGIFYEQYF

len: 13
v_gene: TRBV3-1
j_gene: TRBJ2-3
d_gene: .
abundance: .
CDR3nt: TGTGCCAGCAGCCAAGTGAGGACAGATACGCAGTATTTT
CDR3aa: CASSQVRTDTQYF

len: 12
v_gene: TRBV7-9
j_gene: TRBJ1-1
d_gene: .
abundance: .
CDR3nt: TGTGCCAGCAGCTTAAAAACGCCTGAAGCTTTCTTT
CDR3aa: CASSLKTPEAFF

len: 16
v_gene: TRBV11-2
j_gene: TRBJ1-1
d_gene: .
abundance: many
CDR3nt: TGTGCCAGCAGCTTACCCCGGGGCCGGGGTGGCACTGAAGCTTTCTTT
CDR3aa: CASSLPRGRGGTEAFF

len: 14
v_gene: TRBV27
j_gene: TRBJ2-5
d_gene: .
abundance: .
CDR3nt: TGTGCCAGCAGTTTAAATGGGGGGCCTGGGACCCAGTACTTC
CDR3aa: CASSLNGGPGTQYF

len: 16
v_gene: TRBV7-2
j_gene: TRBJ2-5
d_gene: TRBD2
abundance: few
CDR3nt: TGTGCCAGCAGCTTAGGGGGGACTAGCGGGGGAGAGACCCAGTACTTC
CDR3aa: CASSLGGTSGGETQYF

len: 13
v_gene: TRBV25-1
j_gene: TRBJ1-2
d_gene: .
abundance: once
CDR3nt: TGTGCCAGCAGTGCTAGAGATCTCGCTGACTACACCTTC
CDR3aa: CASSARDLADYTF

len: 14
v_gene: TRBV29-1
j_gene: TRBJ2-1
d_gene: .
abundance: .
CDR3nt: TGCAGCGTGGGATGGAAGAGCTCCTACAATGAGCAGTTCTTC
CDR3aa: CSVGWKSSYNEQFF

len: 15
v_gene: TRBV11-2
j_gene: TRBJ2-7
d_gene: .
abundance: .
CDR3nt: TGTGCCAGCAGCTTAGGTCCAGGTATCGCCTACGAGCAGTACTTC
CDR3aa: CASSLGPGIAYEQYF

len: 14
v_gene: TRBV11-1
j_gene: TRBJ1-2
d_gene: TRBD1
abundance: .
CDR3nt: TGTGCCAGCACAGCGCTACAGGGGGCTTATGGCTACACCTTC
CDR3aa: CASTALQGAYGYTF